The 22 T cell receptor beta chains below were found in one sample sequenced in a study of control samples from healthy donors and cancer patients. Assay used: immunoSEQ multiplex PCR; TCRdb lists only in-frame clones, some missing. Among 150,000 to 200,000 clones listed, 88% were seen once. Sequencing input: blood. The receptors were sampled from a woman aged 25 to 45 in good health.

This clone was counted once. The gene calls are TRBV9 and TRBJ1-3; no definite D call. Germline V gene sequence: CDR1 SGDLS, CDR2 YYNGEE. V lost 3 bases, J lost 0 bases, and 13 bases lay in between. CDR3 size: 16 residues. This CDR3 reads CASSAAGSFSGNTIYF. CDR3 nucleotide sequence: TGTGCCAGCAGCGCCGCCGGGTCTTTCTCTGGAAACACCATATATTTT.

On this clone itself: Other DNA sequences in this sample translate to the same CDR3. The CDR3 reads CAISESLSGATDTQYF. The CDR3 coding sequence is TGTGCCATCAGTGAGTCTCTCAGCGGGGCCACAGATACGCAGTATTTT. The J gene is TRBJ2-3, the V gene TRBV10-3; TRBD2 matches at 7 bases. With 0 bases clipped from V and 2 bases from J, the junction kept 5 bases outside the gene matches. Looked up from germline, CDR1 is ENHRY and CDR2 is SYGVKD. CDR3 length: 16 residues.

This clone was picked up a small number of times. V gene TRBV14 combines with J gene TRBJ2-3; the D gene is possibly TRBD2 (5 bases). Germline CDR1 is SGHDN and CDR2 is FVKESK. This CDR3 region has 13 residues. V was cut by 2 bases and J by 3 bases, with 6 bases left in between. In DNA, the CDR3 is TGTGCCAGCAGCCAAACGGGGACAGATACGCAGTATTTT. This encodes CASSQTGTDTQYF.

J is TRBJ1-5 and V is TRBV6-5; a possible D gene is TRBD1 (6 bases). V lost 6 bases to trimming and J lost 13 bases, with 16 bases between them. The CDR3 runs to 12 residues. Germline loops: CDR1 MNHEY, CDR2 SVGAGI. For the CDR3, the DNA is TGTGCCAGCAGACCTGGGGGGGGCTCTCAGCATTTT. Translating gives CASRPGGGSQHF.

This chain connects TRBV29-1 to TRBJ2-4; 8 positions agree with TRBD1. CDR3 length equals 12 residues. Germline CDR1 is SQVTM and CDR2 is ANQGSEA. Unmatched junction bases numbered 6, after V lost 0 bases and J lost 14 bases. The CDR3 DNA reads TGCAGCGTTGAAGATCCCAGGGGGCGAGAGTACTTC. The encoded protein is CSVEDPRGREYF. The whole variable domain, remainder taken from reference TRBV29-1 and TRBJ2-4, is SAVISQKPSRDICQRGTSLTIQCQVDSQVTMMFWYRQQPGQSLTLIATANQGSEATYESGFVIDKFPISRPNLTFSTLTVSNMSPEDSSIYLCSVEDPRGREYFGAGTRLSVL.

V gene TRBV5-4 combines with J gene TRBJ2-3; 9 bases align to TRBD1. This CDR3 has 16 residues. Germline lookup yields CDR1 SGHNT and CDR2 YYREEE (reference sequence). V lost 2 bases to trimming and J lost 2 bases; unmatched junction nucleotides: 6. The CDR3 nucleotides are TGTGCCAGCAGCTTTGGGACAGGGCCTTACACAGATACGCAGTATTTT. This sequence encodes CASSFGTGPYTDTQYF. Filled out from reference TRBV5-4 and TRBJ2-3, the complete variable domain reads ETGVTQSPTHLIKTRGQQVTLRCSSQSGHNTVSWYQQALGQGPQFIFQYYREEENGRGNFPPRFSGLQFPNYSSELNVNALELDDSALYLCASSFGTGPYTDTQYFGPGTRLTVL.

V usage is TRBV3-1 (or the pseudogene TRBV3-2) and J usage is TRBJ2-3; D is unresolved. There are 12 residues in the CDR3. Per germline, CDR1 LGHDT and CDR2 YNNKEL (reference sequence). Between the trimmed V and J ends, which lost 0 bases and 6 bases, there was a span of 4 bases. The CDR3 loop is CASSQEGDTQYF. CDR3 in DNA: TGTGCCAGCAGCCAAGAGGGTGATACGCAGTATTTT.

This chain joins TRBV5-1 and TRBJ2-3; D is ambiguous. This CDR3 has 16 residues. The V and J ends lost 4 bases and 0 bases respectively, with 15 bases between them. Per germline, CDR1 SGHRS and CDR2 YFSETQ. The CDR3 region is CASSPRWGSSTDTQYF. As DNA, the CDR3 is TGCGCCAGCAGCCCCCGGTGGGGATCGAGCACAGATACGCAGTATTTT.

The rearrangement links TRBV19 to TRBJ1-2; maybe TRBD1 (6 bases). The CDR3 totals 16 residues. Germline V gene data show CDR1 as LNHDA and CDR2 as SQIVND (reference sequence). Trimming shortened V by 6 bases and J by 4 bases, and 21 bases separated the two germline ends. The CDR3 reads CASSPSTLTGGYGYTF. DNA for the CDR3: TGTGCCAGTAGCCCCTCCACACTGACAGGAGGCTATGGCTACACCTTC.

This clone appeared a few times. This rearrangement joins TRBV18 to TRBJ1-3; maybe TRBD1 (5 bases). Trimming cost V 3 bases and J 0 bases, with 18 bases left between them. In germline, CDR1 is KGHSH, CDR2 LQKENI. The CDR3 spans 18 residues. The CDR3 DNA is TGTGCCAGCTCACCCTCCTCGGGGCAGTCAGGCTCTGGAAACACCATATATTTT. Its translation: CASSPSSGQSGSGNTIYF.

The V gene is TRBV11-2, the J gene TRBJ2-2, with 11 bases matching TRBD1. The CDR3 is 15 amino acids. Trimming took 1 base from V and 6 from J; bases not matched to a gene: 1. CDR1 and CDR2 from the germline V gene are SGHAT and FQNNGV. The CDR3 coding sequence is TGTGCCAGCAGCTTAGTGGACAGGGGGCCCGGGGAGCTGTTTTTT. Protein sequence: CASSLVDRGPGELFF. The variable domain in full, with the rest retrieved from reference TRBV11-2 and TRBJ2-2, is EAGVAQSPRYKIIEKRQSVAFWCNPISGHATLYWYQQILGQGPKLLIQFQNNGVVDDSQLPKDRFSAERLKGVDSTLKIQPAKLEDSAVYLCASSLVDRGPGELFFGEGSRLTVL.

The rearrangement joins TRBV28 to TRBJ1-5; D is uncertain. The CDR3 runs 12 residues. Germline V CDR1 and CDR2: MDHEN, SYDVKM. Trimming removed 5 bases from V and 4 bases from J, with 6 bases in between. DNA of the CDR3: TGTGCCAGCAGTCTCGAGAATCAGCCCCAGCATTTT. Amino acids: CASSLENQPQHF.

The chain employs TRBV9 and TRBJ2-2; perhaps TRBD1 as D (5 bases). This CDR3 has 15 residues. Germline loops: CDR1 SGDLS, CDR2 YYNGEE. The V gene lost 3 bases and the J gene lost 0 bases, with 9 bases spanning the gap. CDR3 nucleotide sequence: TGTGCCAGCAGCGCAGGGCTTTCGAACACCGGGGAGCTGTTTTTT. Amino acid sequence: CASSAGLSNTGELFF.

The chain couples TRBV21-1 to TRBJ2-7; TRBD1, as called in the table, went unchecked against the DNA. TRBV21-1 is shown as a pseudogene. The CDR3 spans 16 residues. The CDR3 region is CASSNKTGTGRWEQYV. The CDR3 DNA follows: TGTGCCAGCAGCAATAAAACCGGGACAGGACGCTGGGAGCAGTACGTC.

The rearrangement links TRBV10-3 to TRBJ2-7, with 11 positions matching TRBD1. The CDR3 has 15 amino acids. The V segment lost 6 bases and the J segment 0 bases; nucleotides outside the gene matches: 4. Germline V gene lookup returns CDR1 ENHRY and CDR2 SYGVKD. As DNA, the CDR3 is TGTGCCATCAGAGAGGGGACAGGGGGCTCCTACGAGCAGTACTTC. Encoded protein: CAIREGTGGSYEQYF.

This sequence joins TRBV19 and TRBJ1-2; D uncertain. The CDR3 runs to 16 residues. In germline, CDR1 is LNHDA, CDR2 SQIVND (reference sequence). V was pared by 0 bases and J by 5 bases, with 16 bases between. CDR3 DNA sequence: TGTGCCAGTAGTATAGATTTGAGGGCAGCAACGTATGGCTACACCTTC. It yields the protein CASSIDLRAATYGYTF.

The V and J genes are TRBV28 and TRBJ2-1, with 8 bases aligning to TRBD2. Germline assignment: CDR1 MDHEN and CDR2 SYDVKM. The V and J ends lost 7 bases and 0 bases, in that order; junction bases with no gene match: 5. There are 15 residues in the CDR3. CDR3 region: CASIDGTSSYNEQFF. The CDR3, as DNA: TGTGCCAGCATTGACGGGACTAGCTCCTACAATGAGCAGTTCTTC. The entire variable domain, with the rest obtained from reference TRBV28 and TRBJ2-1, is as follows: DVKVTQSSRYLVKRTGEKVFLECVQDMDHENMFWYRQDPGLGLRLIYFSYDVKMKEKGDIPEGYSVSREKKERFSLILESASTNQTSMYLCASIDGTSSYNEQFFGPGTRLTVL.

The CDR3, as DNA: TGCGCCAGCAGCTTTTCGGGGTCTCAACCCTCGATCTATAATTCACCCCTCCACTTT. The encoded protein is CASSFSGSQPSIYNSPLHF. The chain uses TRBV5-1 and TRBJ1-6; no definite D call. Germline CDR1 SGHRS, CDR2 YFSETQ. The CDR3 runs to 19 residues. The ends were cut back, 2 bases at V and 3 bases at J, with 21 bases in the middle.

The rearrangement uses TRBV3-1 (or the pseudogene TRBV3-2) and TRBJ2-7, with 8 bases lining up with TRBD2. V dropped 1 base and J dropped 6; count of bases not matched to a gene: 8. Per germline, CDR1 LGHDT and CDR2 YNNKEL (reference sequence). The CDR3 length is 15 residues. CDR3: CASSQAPAGESEQYF. CDR3 DNA sequence: TGTGCCAGCAGCCAAGCCCCAGCGGGAGAATCCGAGCAGTACTTC.

This chain connects TRBV30 to TRBJ1-6, with 7 bases fitting TRBD1. V shed 2 bases, J shed 8 bases, and the junction held 3 bases outside the gene matches. Germline CDR1 and CDR2: GTSNPN and SVGIG (reference sequence). The CDR3 contains 13 residues. CDR3 in amino acids: CAWSRTGDSPLHF. CDR3 in DNA: TGTGCCTGGAGTCGGACAGGTGATTCACCCCTCCACTTT.

This clone was detected once. This rearrangement joins TRBV24-1 to TRBJ2-4, with D hard to call. Germline assignment: CDR1 KGHDR and CDR2 SFDVKD. The germline V and J ends were trimmed by 3 bases and 0 bases, with 8 bases remaining between them. The CDR3 loop spans 15 amino acids. The CDR3 region is CATSDGTLAKNIQYF. Here the CDR3 DNA reads TGTGCCACCAGTGATGGTACCTTAGCCAAAAACATTCAGTACTTC.

The chain joins TRBV7-8 to TRBJ1-1; D unclear. Trimming shortened V by 0 bases and J by 4 bases, and 12 bases separated the two germline ends. The CDR3 is 15 amino acids. The germline CDR1 and CDR2 sequences are SGHVS and FQNEAQ. The DNA for the CDR3 is TGTGCCAGCAGCTTAGCCCAGCAGAGCCCCACTGAAGCTTTCTTT. Its translation is CASSLAQQSPTEAFF.